Shown below are 16 T cell receptor beta chains from a single sample sequenced in a study of T cell changes during pregnancy in multiple sclerosis. This table comes from immunoSEQ multiplex PCR, and its TCRdb copy is limited to in-frame clones, with some not included. This table has tens of thousands of clones, about 91% appearing once. The sequenced sample was peripheral blood, obtained in the second trimester of pregnancy. These receptors all stem from a female donor in good health, enrolled as a control in a pregnancy study.

The chain recombines TRBV28 with TRBJ2-1; TRBD2 matches 10 bases. Germline V gene sequence: CDR1 MDHEN, CDR2 SYDVKM. The CDR3 has 14 amino acids. J gave up 2 bases and V 8 bases, and 3 bases lay outside the gene matches. In nucleotides, the CDR3 is TGTGCCAGCCATCTAGCGGGAGCCTACAATGAGCAGTTCTTC. This sequence encodes CASHLAGAYNEQFF.

The gene calls are TRBV7-9 and TRBJ2-1; D ambiguous. V lost 1 base to trimming and J lost 0 bases, with 13 bases between them. CDR1 and CDR2 from the germline V gene are SEHNR and FQNEAQ (reference sequence). The CDR3 loop spans 17 amino acids. The CDR3 sequence: CASSLGPLDSSYNEQFF. The CDR3 DNA reads as TGTGCCAGCAGCTTAGGCCCCCTAGATAGCTCCTACAATGAGCAGTTCTTC.

This clone was found once. The rearrangement uses TRBV27 and TRBJ2-2; D possibly corresponds to TRBD2 (5 bases). The CDR3 is 15 residues long. V lost 3 bases and J lost 4, with 12 bases in between. The germline CDR1 and CDR2 sequences are MNHEY and SMNVEV (reference sequence). The CDR3 here is CASSLWERGTGELFF. In nucleotides, the CDR3 is TGTGCCAGCAGTTTGTGGGAGAGAGGCACCGGGGAGCTGTTTTTT.

The V and J genes are TRBV7-6 and TRBJ1-1, with D perhaps TRBD1 (6 bases). The CDR3 is 16 residues long. V shed 1 base and J shed 1 base, with 13 bases lying between them. The germline CDR1 and CDR2 sequences are SGHVS and FNYEAQ. The CDR3 is CASSLDPGHQNTEAFF. As DNA, the CDR3 is TGTGCCAGCAGCTTAGACCCGGGACACCAGAACACTGAAGCTTTCTTT.

The chain has TRBV28 and TRBJ1-5; 9 bases align to TRBD1. The CDR3 has 15 residues. Germline loops: CDR1 MDHEN, CDR2 SYDVKM. V lost 6 bases and J lost 0; bases outside the gene matches: 3. The CDR3 DNA is TGTGCCAGCAGAATGACAGGGGGTAGCAATCAGCCCCAGCATTTT. It is translated as CASRMTGGSNQPQHF. Looking up the rest from reference TRBV28 and TRBJ1-5 gives the full variable domain: DVKVTQSSRYLVKRTGEKVFLECVQDMDHENMFWYRQDPGLGLRLIYFSYDVKMKEKGDIPEGYSVSREKKERFSLILESASTNQTSMYLCASRMTGGSNQPQHFGDGTRLSIL.

This CDR3 reads CASSLRLAGGGDEQFF. For the CDR3, the DNA is TGTGCCAGCAGCCTACGACTAGCGGGAGGTGGTGATGAGCAGTTCTTC. V is TRBV7-2 and J is TRBJ2-1; 13 bases map to TRBD2. The CDR3 is 16 residues long. Trimming cost V 5 bases and J 8 bases; bases outside gene matches: 9. Germline V CDR1 and CDR2: SGHTA, FQGNSA.

V gene TRBV20-1 combines with J gene TRBJ2-5; D gene ambiguous. This CDR3 comprises 10 residues. V was shortened by 6 bases and J by 2 bases, with 4 bases between the two germline ends. CDR1 is DFQATT and CDR2 is SNEGSKA in the germline V gene (reference sequence). The CDR3 region has the DNA TGCAGTGCCCCACAAGAGACCCAGTACTTC. It encodes CSAPQETQYF.

The gene calls are TRBV13 and TRBJ2-3; tentative D call: TRBD2 (6 bases). Germline V gene data show CDR1 as PRHDT and CDR2 as FYEKMQ (reference sequence). The CDR3 has 16 residues. Deletions cut 5 bases from V and 6 bases from J, with 21 bases between. CDR3 in amino acids: CASSHLRGTAPDTQYF. The CDR3 region has the DNA TGTGCCAGCAGCCACCTCCGGGGGACGGCTCCGGATACGCAGTATTTT.

The rearrangement uses TRBV7-2 and TRBJ2-7; TRBD2 aligns across 7 bases. The CDR3 has 16 amino acids. The germline V gene encodes CDR1 SGHTA and CDR2 FQGNSA. V lost 5 bases and J lost 0; bases outside the gene matches: 10. As DNA, the CDR3 is TGTGCCAGCAGCACCTCGACGGGGGGAGGCTCCTACGAGCAGTACTTC. This translates into CASSTSTGGGSYEQYF.

The gene calls are TRBV6-4 and TRBJ2-5; the match to TRBD2 covers 13 bases. From germline, CDR1 is MRHNA and CDR2 SNTAGT. V lost 6 bases to trimming and J lost 4 bases; unmatched junction nucleotides: 8. This CDR3 region has 16 residues. The chain's CDR3 is CASSPTGTSGVETQYF. The CDR3 nucleotides read TGTGCCAGCAGCCCTACCGGGACTAGCGGGGTAGAGACCCAGTACTTC.

This chain uses TRBV7-3 with TRBJ2-1; 11 bases fit TRBD2. This CDR3 is 16 amino acids long. Unmatched junction bases numbered 4, after V lost 4 bases and J lost 2 bases. The germline gives CDR1 SGHTA, CDR2 FQGTGA. CDR3 loop: CASSSGLAGAYNEQFF. The CDR3 DNA sequence: TGTGCCAGCAGCTCTGGACTAGCGGGTGCCTACAATGAGCAGTTCTTC. Full variable domain (remainder filled in from reference TRBV7-3 and TRBJ2-1): GAGVSQTPSNKVTEKGKYVELRCDPISGHTALYWYRQSLGQGPEFLIYFQGTGAADDSGLPNDRFFAVRPEGSVSTLKIQRTERGDSAVYLCASSSGLAGAYNEQFFGPGTRLTVL.

V usage is TRBV5-1 and J usage is TRBJ2-3; D might be TRBD1 (6 bases). CDR3 length: 16 amino acids. V was trimmed by 0 bases and J by 2 bases, leaving 13 bases between them. The germline gives CDR1 SGHRS, CDR2 YFSETQ. The CDR3 DNA follows: TGCGCCAGCAGCTTGGATGGACAGCTCCACACAGATACGCAGTATTTT. Protein: CASSLDGQLHTDTQYF.

V gene TRBV5-6 combines with J gene TRBJ1-3; D might be TRBD1 (6 bases). V was clipped by 5 bases and J by 0 bases, with 9 bases between them. Germline lookup yields CDR1 SGHDT and CDR2 YYEEEE. The CDR3 consists of 14 residues. In DNA, the CDR3 is TGTGCCAGCAGTCCAGGGGCCTCTGGAAACACCATATATTTT. Its translation: CASSPGASGNTIYF.

The chain combines TRBV7-2 with TRBJ1-1; D unclear. There are 15 residues in the CDR3. Trimming took 0 bases from V and 0 from J, leaving 8 bases between them. Germline V gene lookup returns CDR1 SGHTA and CDR2 FQGNSA. The CDR3 DNA reads TGTGCCAGCAGCTTAGCGGCCGCTTTGAACACTGAAGCTTTCTTT. It codes for CASSLAAALNTEAFF.

This chain uses TRBV6-4 with TRBJ2-4; 9 bases match TRBD2. V was pared by 0 bases and J by 9 bases, with 3 bases of the junction left unmatched. The length of the CDR3 is 14 residues. CDR1 and CDR2 from the germline V gene are MRHNA and SNTAGT. CDR3 nucleotide sequence: TGTGCCAGCAGTGACTCTAGCGGGAGTGGCATTCAGTACTTC. It encodes CASSDSSGSGIQYF.

This sequence joins TRBV18 and TRBJ1-4, with TRBD1 as a possible D gene (6 bases). The germline V gene encodes CDR1 KGHSH and CDR2 LQKENI. Trimming cost V 6 bases and J 7 bases, with 21 bases left between them. This CDR3 is 16 amino acids long. CDR3 protein: CASSVNSPQGGEKLFF. CDR3 DNA: TGTGCCAGCTCCGTAAATTCCCCACAGGGTGGTGAAAAACTGTTTTTT.